A selection of T cell receptor beta chains follows, all from one sample in a study of blood T cell repertoires in COVID-19. Some clones are missing from TCRdb's copy, which holds only in-frame ones; the method was immunoSEQ multiplex PCR. The data show under 150,000 clones, 87% seen once. Material for sequencing was peripheral blood. All receptors derive from a man aged 50 or older with active COVID-19. Each CDR3 is given with its conserved first and last residue. D genes are given only for firm matches. Expanded clones are given a class, and other clones once, few, many or no size at all.

TRBJ2-3 TRBD2 NA TRBV14 TGTGCCAGCAGCCAAGATGTGGCGGGGGGCTTGGTTACGCAGTATTTT CASSQDVAGGLVTQYF
TRBJ2-5 TRBD2 NA TRBV19 TGTGCCAGTAGTAAGGGTGGACTAGCCGGGGAGACCCAGTACTTC CASSKGGLAGETQYF
TRBJ2-7 NA NA TRBV6-5 TGTGCCAGCGATGACACAGGGCCCTACGAGCAGTACTTC CASDDTGPYEQYF
TRBJ1-1 NA NA TRBV5-4 TGTGCCAGCAGCCCAAAGACGGGGACCCTCGACAGGGCTTTCTTT CASSPKTGTLDRAFF
TRBJ2-1 NA NA TRBV11-3 TGTGCCAGCAGCTCCCGTTATGAAAGCGCCTACAATGAGCAGTTCTTC CASSSRYESAYNEQFF
TRBJ1-2 NA NA TRBV7-2 TGTGCCAGCAGCTTATCCAGGGTGGGTTATGGCTACACCTTC CASSLSRVGYGYTF
TRBJ2-3 NA NA TRBV9 TGTGCCAGCAGCGTACCCCCTCTCCCCACAGATACGCAGTATTTT CASSVPPLPTDTQYF
TRBJ2-5 NA NA TRBV3-1/TRBV3-2 TGTGCCAGCAGCCAAGCAGTTGAGACCCAGTACTTC CASSQAVETQYF
TRBJ2-2 NA once TRBV18 TGTGCCAGCTCACAAGAGACCGGGGAGCTGTTTTTT CASSQETGELFF
TRBJ2-3 NA NA TRBV18 TGTGCCAGCTCACCAACGAGACAGGTTTTAAGTGCAGATACGCAGTATTTT CASSPTRQVLSADTQYF
TRBJ2-5 TRBD2 NA TRBV7-9 TGTGCCAGCAGCTTCTACGGAGCGGGGGAACAAGAGACCCAGTACTTC CASSFYGAGEQETQYF
TRBJ1-1 NA NA TRBV5-8 TGTGCCAGCTGGGGGGGGACAAACACTGAAGCTTTCTTT CASWGGTNTEAFF
TRBJ1-2 NA NA TRBV7-2 TGTGCCAGCAGCCGGAGTCGAGACTATGGCTACACCTTC CASSRSRDYGYTF
TRBJ2-1 NA NA TRBV19 TGTGCCAGTAGTAGGTATGGGACTCCTAACAATGAGCAGTTCTTC CASSRYGTPNNEQFF
TRBJ2-3 TRBD2 NA TRBV11-2 TGTGCCAGCAGAGGGAACGGGGGGGCGGCGGGAGATACGCAGTATTTT CASRGNGGAAGDTQYF
TRBJ1-2 NA NA TRBV14 TGTGCCAGCAGCCAGGGCGGGTTCGGTGGCTACACCTTC CASSQGGFGGYTF
TRBJ2-5 NA NA TRBV5-1 TGCGCCAGCAGCTTGGAGGTAATGGAGCGAGAGACCCAGTACTTC CASSLEVMERETQYF
TRBJ1-4 TRBD1 NA TRBV5-6 TGTGCCAGCAGCATGGGGACAGGGGATGAAAAACTGTTTTTT CASSMGTGDEKLFF
TRBJ2-3 NA few TRBV12-2 TGTGCAAGTCGCTTACCGTACCTAGCGGGGGGAGGAGATACGCAGTATTTT CASRLPYLAGGGDTQYF
TRBJ1-4 NA NA TRBV2 TGTGCCAGCAGTGAGCAGGGTGGGACAAAGGGTGAAAAACTGTTTTTT CASSEQGGTKGEKLFF
TRBJ2-4 NA NA TRBV6-5 TGTGCCAGCAGTCCCGCCCCCGGGACTAAAAACATTCAGTACTTC CASSPAPGTKNIQYF
TRBJ2-7 NA NA TRBV6-1 TGTGCCAGCAGTGAAGCTTTGGGCTTACGCTCCTACGAGCAGTACTTC CASSEALGLRSYEQYF
TRBJ1-6 NA NA TRBV5-5 TGTGCCAGCAGCTGGGTAGGGGTCCTCCACTTT CASSWVGVLHF
TRBJ2-2 NA NA TRBV7-2 TGTGCCAGCAGCGCCCTCAGTCTCGGGGAGCTGTTTTTT CASSALSLGELFF
TRBJ1-2 NA NA TRBV20-1 TGCAGTGCCCCGAGGGACAATGGCTACACCTTC CSAPRDNGYTF